Listed here are 27 T cell receptor beta chains from one sample, sequenced in a study of blood T cell repertoires in COVID-19. Libraries were prepared by immunoSEQ multiplex PCR; TCRdb keeps only in-frame clonotypes and omits some of them. The data contain fewer than 200,000 clones, around nine tenths of them singletons. Source material: peripheral blood. These receptors were collected from a woman in her sixties or seventies with COVID-19, enrolled during active disease.

The V gene is TRBV27, the J gene TRBJ2-2; D may be TRBD2 (6 bases). Germline CDR1 reads MNHEY; CDR2 reads SMNVEV (reference sequence). The length of the CDR3 is 16 residues. Trimming removed 7 bases at V and 0 bases at J, with 15 bases between. The CDR3 DNA reads TGTGCCAGCACTTCGGGGGTCTTCGCGAACACCGGGGAGCTGTTTTTT. It translates to CASTSGVFANTGELFF.

DNA for the CDR3: TGTGCCAGCTCCCCAGACAGGAGTGAAGCTTTCTTT. It translates to CASSPDRSEAFF. This chain joins TRBV18 and TRBJ1-1; the D gene is possibly TRBD1 (6 bases). V shed 6 bases and J shed 7 bases, with 12 bases lying between them. The germline V gene has CDR1 KGHSH and CDR2 LQKENI. The CDR3 is made up of 12 amino acids.

The V and J genes are TRBV3-1 (or the pseudogene TRBV3-2) and TRBJ2-7; 9 nucleotides line up with TRBD2. This CDR3 has 19 amino acids. The trim removed 0 bases at V and 0 bases at J, leaving 12 bases unmatched. Germline V gene sequence: CDR1 LGHDT, CDR2 YNNKEL (reference sequence). CDR3 amino acids: CASSQDRRGAGGLSYEQYF. CDR3 sequence (DNA): TGTGCCAGCAGCCAAGATAGGAGAGGGGCGGGAGGGCTCTCCTACGAGCAGTACTTC.

This chain links TRBV5-8 with TRBJ2-7; possibly TRBD1 for D (6 bases). The CDR3 sequence is 15 residues long. Trimming took off 4 bases at V and 3 bases at J, with 17 bases between the two ends. CDR1 is SGHTS, CDR2 YDEGEE, per germline. The CDR3 reads CASSRQGSFNYEQYF. The CDR3 nucleotides read TGTGCCAGCAGCCGCCAGGGGTCCTTCAACTACGAGCAGTACTTC.

V is TRBV7-2 and J is TRBJ1-4; weak D call: TRBD1 (5 bases). The CDR3 runs 13 residues. The V end lost 2 bases, the J end lost 5 bases, and 6 bases lay between the germline ends. The germline V gene encodes CDR1 SGHTA and CDR2 FQGNSA. CDR3 nucleotide sequence: TGTGCCAGCAGCTTACACAGGAATGAAAAACTGTTTTTT. This sequence encodes CASSLHRNEKLFF.

This chain connects TRBV15 to TRBJ1-4; D is perhaps TRBD1 (6 bases). Per germline, CDR1 LNHNV and CDR2 YYDKDF (reference sequence). The CDR3 runs 16 residues. Trimming pared 0 bases from V and 3 bases from J, leaving 11 bases between. The CDR3 protein is CATSRDLAGANEKLFF. The CDR3 DNA follows: TGTGCCACCAGCAGAGATCTGGCAGGGGCTAATGAAAAACTGTTTTTT.

The chain uses TRBV2 and TRBJ1-2; D unresolved. Germline assignment: CDR1 SNHLY and CDR2 FYNNEI. Trimming pared 2 bases from V and 2 bases from J, leaving 6 bases between. The CDR3 has 13 residues. The CDR3 nucleotides are TGTGCCAGCAGTGAATGGGCCAACTATGGCTACACCTTC. Protein sequence: CASSEWANYGYTF.

The V call is TRBV5-5, the J call TRBJ1-2; D is perhaps TRBD1 (5 bases). Per germline, CDR1 SGHKS and CDR2 YYEKEE (reference sequence). The CDR3 is made up of 14 amino acids. V shed 0 bases and J shed 2 bases, with 8 bases lying between them. The CDR3 sequence is CASSLGAGNYGYTF. The CDR3 DNA reads as TGTGCCAGCAGCTTGGGGGCAGGGAACTATGGCTACACCTTC.

This chain links TRBV5-1 with TRBJ1-5, with D possibly being TRBD1 (6 bases). This CDR3 contains 19 residues. Deletions cut 0 bases from V and 0 bases from J, with 19 bases between. The V gene's germline CDR1 is SGHRS and CDR2 YFSETQ. This CDR3 is CASSLVLRQGHYSNQPQHF. Here the CDR3 DNA reads TGCGCCAGCAGCTTGGTGCTGCGCCAGGGACATTATAGCAATCAGCCCCAGCATTTT. Variable domain in full (rest from reference TRBV5-1 and TRBJ1-5): KAGVTQTPRYLIKTRGQQVTLSCSPISGHRSVSWYQQTPGQGLQFLFEYFSETQRNKGNFPGRFSGRQFSNSRSEMNVSTLELGDSALYLCASSLVLRQGHYSNQPQHFGDGTRLSIL.

This clone was detected a few times. The chain carries TRBV10-3 and TRBJ1-3; 9 bases match TRBD1. The V gene end was trimmed by 6 bases and the J gene end by 4 bases; junction bases not matched to a gene: 7. Per germline, CDR1 ENHRY and CDR2 SYGVKD. CDR3 size: 15 residues. CDR3 loop: CAISQVGQGGNTIYF. The CDR3 DNA reads TGTGCCATCAGCCAGGTCGGACAGGGGGGAAACACCATATATTTT.

V gene TRBV4-3 combines with J gene TRBJ2-1, with D maybe TRBD1 (6 bases). V was cut by 0 bases and J by 7 bases, with 10 bases left in between. The CDR3 loop spans 14 amino acids. CDR1 and CDR2 (germline): LGHNA, YSLEER. The CDR3 sequence: CASSQDSRGNEQFF. CDR3 sequence (DNA): TGCGCCAGCAGCCAAGACAGTAGGGGGAATGAGCAGTTCTTC.

The gene calls are TRBV5-1 and TRBJ1-6; 9 bases fit TRBD1. V was clipped by 4 bases and J by 9 bases; unmatched bases: 5. Looked up from germline, CDR1 is SGHRS and CDR2 is YFSETQ. This CDR3 is 14 amino acids long. CDR3 protein: CASSAGQGFSPLHF. The CDR3 nucleotides are TGCGCCAGCAGCGCGGGACAGGGATTTTCACCCCTCCACTTT.

V is TRBV3-1 (or the pseudogene TRBV3-2) and J is TRBJ1-1; no firm D call. V lost 1 base to trimming and J lost 4 bases, with 10 bases between them. CDR3 length: 14 residues. Germline V CDR1 and CDR2: LGHDT, YNNKEL (reference sequence). The DNA of the CDR3 is TGTGCCAGCAGCCAAGTGGGTCGGGGCACTGAAGCTTTCTTT. It translates to CASSQVGRGTEAFF.

This rearrangement joins TRBV5-1 to TRBJ1-1; 10 bases are a match to TRBD1. This CDR3 has 18 amino acids. V was clipped by 0 bases and J by 0 bases; unmatched bases: 8. CDR1 is SGHRS, CDR2 YFSETQ, per germline. This CDR3 reads CASSLGTVDRGLNTEAFF. In nucleotides, the CDR3 is TGCGCCAGCAGCTTGGGTACGGTGGACAGGGGGTTGAACACTGAAGCTTTCTTT.

The V call is TRBV7-2, the J call TRBJ2-7; the match to TRBD1 covers 8 bases. Germline trimming cut 4 bases from V and 6 bases from J; bases unmatched to any gene: 11. CDR1 is SGHTA and CDR2 is FQGNSA in the germline V gene. There are 15 residues in the CDR3. CDR3 loop: CASSSPGTGSVEQYF. The CDR3 region has the DNA TGTGCCAGCAGCTCACCCGGGACAGGTTCTGTCGAGCAGTACTTC.

This clone was detected a few times. The V gene is TRBV5-6, the J gene TRBJ2-1; 7 bases align to TRBD2. Per the germline V gene, CDR1 is SGHDT and CDR2 is YYEEEE. V shed 4 bases and J 7 bases; nucleotides not matched to a gene: 20. This CDR3 has 18 residues. The CDR3 here is CASSPVRRGSELRNEQFF. In nucleotides, the CDR3 is TGTGCCAGCAGCCCGGTACGGCGCGGGAGTGAATTACGGAATGAGCAGTTCTTC.

The genes are TRBV19 and TRBJ2-1; D not resolved. The CDR3 is 16 residues long. Germline values: CDR1 LNHDA, CDR2 SQIVND (reference sequence). V was shortened by 0 bases and J by 0 bases, with 9 bases between the two germline ends. The CDR3 reads CASSIDGYLSYNEQFF. The CDR3 DNA is TGTGCCAGTAGTATAGACGGTTACCTCTCCTACAATGAGCAGTTCTTC.

The genes are TRBV6-2 or TRBV6-3 and TRBJ2-5; 7 bases line up with TRBD1. This CDR3 comprises 16 residues. Germline assignment: CDR1 MNHEY and CDR2 SVGEGT. Losses at the gene ends were 0 bases for V and 5 bases for J; bases not matched to a gene: 9. The CDR3 reads CASSYSKSDRTETQYF. The CDR3 DNA reads as TGTGCCAGCAGTTACTCGAAATCGGACAGGACGGAGACCCAGTACTTC.

CDR3 bases: TGTGCCAGTACCCCGCCCGGGACAGGGGGCAATCAGCCCCAGCATTTT. Residues: CASTPPGTGGNQPQHF. The genes are TRBV19 and TRBJ1-5; 10 bases map to TRBD1. This CDR3 has 16 residues. In germline, CDR1 is LNHDA, CDR2 SQIVND (reference sequence). V lost 7 bases and J lost 2; bases outside the gene matches: 8. Full variable domain (remainder filled in from reference TRBV19 and TRBJ1-5): DGGITQSPKYLFRKEGQNVTLSCEQNLNHDAMYWYRQDPGQGLRLIYYSQIVNDFQKGDIAEGYSVSREKKESFPLTVTSAQKNPTAFYLCASTPPGTGGNQPQHFGDGTRLSIL.

This chain connects TRBV19 to TRBJ2-7; 13 bases are a match to TRBD2. The V segment lost 5 bases and the J segment 4 bases; nucleotides outside the gene matches: 8. The germline CDR1 and CDR2 sequences are LNHDA and SQIVND (reference sequence). The CDR3 contains 16 residues. CDR3 amino acids: CASSSGLAGVSYEQYF. CDR3 nucleotide sequence: TGTGCCAGTAGTTCAGGACTAGCGGGAGTCTCGTACGAGCAGTACTTC.

The rearrangement joins TRBV30 to TRBJ1-1, with D unclear. The CDR3 totals 11 residues. Trimming removed 4 bases at V and 1 base at J, with 4 bases between. Germline values: CDR1 GTSNPN, CDR2 SVGIG (reference sequence). CDR3 coding DNA: TGTGCCTGGAAACAGAACACTGAAGCTTTCTTT. It encodes CAWKQNTEAFF.

The CDR3 protein is CASSQVRPYTGELFF. The CDR3 DNA sequence: TGTGCCAGCAGCCAAGTGAGGCCGTACACCGGGGAGCTGTTTTTT. This chain links TRBV4-2 with TRBJ2-2, with D unresolved. This CDR3 has 15 residues. Germline CDR1 is LGHNA and CDR2 is YNFKEQ. Trimming removed 1 base from V and 3 bases from J, with 9 bases in between.

This chain uses TRBV19 with TRBJ1-1, with unresolved D. This CDR3 has 15 amino acids. Germline V gene lookup returns CDR1 LNHDA and CDR2 SQIVND (reference sequence). Between the trimmed V and J ends, which lost 7 bases and 0 bases, there was a span of 15 bases. The CDR3 DNA sequence: TGTGCCAGTACACGGTTTACAGTCATGAACACTGAAGCTTTCTTT. As protein: CASTRFTVMNTEAFF. The full variable domain, in which reference TRBV19 and TRBJ1-1 provide the parts outside the CDR3, is DGGITQSPKYLFRKEGQNVTLSCEQNLNHDAMYWYRQDPGQGLRLIYYSQIVNDFQKGDIAEGYSVSREKKESFPLTVTSAQKNPTAFYLCASTRFTVMNTEAFFGQGTRLTVV.

The rearrangement uses TRBV28 and TRBJ1-3, with D possibly being TRBD1 (6 bases). CDR3 length: 14 amino acids. Per germline, CDR1 MDHEN and CDR2 SYDVKM. Trimming took 5 bases from V and 0 from J, leaving 8 bases between them. The CDR3 spells CASSPQGSGNTIYF. CDR3 coding DNA: TGTGCCAGCAGTCCACAGGGCTCTGGAAACACCATATATTTT.

The chain joins TRBV6-5 to TRBJ1-2; the match to TRBD1 covers 8 bases. Germline V gene sequence: CDR1 MNHEY, CDR2 SVGAGI. The CDR3 runs 14 residues. Trimming took 6 bases from V and 4 from J; bases not matched to a gene: 7. CDR3 region: CASRTGARGYGYTF. DNA for the CDR3: TGTGCCAGCAGGACAGGGGCGAGGGGCTATGGCTACACCTTC.

This clone has ten or more counts. The V and J genes are TRBV6-2 or TRBV6-3 and TRBJ1-1; 10 bases map to TRBD1. J was trimmed by 0 bases and V by 5 bases; bases with no gene match: 12. The germline gives CDR1 MNHEY, CDR2 SVGEGT. This CDR3 contains 18 residues. As DNA, the CDR3 is TGTGCCAGCAGTACTCAGGACAGGGGGTTCATCATGAACACTGAAGCTTTCTTT. Its protein is CASSTQDRGFIMNTEAFF.

CDR3 protein: CASSQKAGGSNEQFF. The CDR3 bases are TGTGCCAGCAGCCAGAAAGCGGGAGGTAGCAATGAGCAGTTCTTC. V usage is TRBV6-5 and J usage is TRBJ2-1; 9 positions match TRBD2. CDR1 MNHEY and CDR2 SVGAGI come from the germline V gene. The CDR3 is 15 residues long. Losses at the gene ends were 6 bases for V and 6 bases for J; bases not matched to a gene: 9.